The 26 T cell receptor beta chains presented below share a single source sample, sequenced in a study of neoadjuvant anti-PD-1 for oral cavity cancer (dated by TCRdb to the early 2020s). The library relied on the immunoSEQ multiplex PCR assay. TCRdb took this table from immuneACCESS and kept in-frame rearrangements with V and J called. Such tables lack part of the clones; where checked against another copy, unresolved V genes explain under half of the gap, and the rest is unexplained. The sample table holds 55,000 to 75,000 clones, of which 86% were seen once. The ten largest clones add up to around 2.8% of the sample. The meaning of the sample's time point label: after neoadjuvant nivolumab, at surgical resection. Sequencing used PBMCs, obtained after nivolumab (anti-PD-1) treatment. The receptor source for this set is a person between 40 and 80 years old with oral cavity squamous cell carcinoma.

V is TRBV27 and J is TRBJ1-1; D is undetermined. CDR3 length: 14 amino acids. The ends were cut back, 2 bases at V and 0 bases at J, with 7 bases in the middle. Per germline, CDR1 MNHEY and CDR2 SMNVEV (reference sequence). The CDR3 DNA follows: TGTGCCAGCAGTTTAGGGAATTTGAACACTGAAGCTTTCTTT. Its protein is CASSLGNLNTEAFF.

The chain has TRBV30 and TRBJ1-6; 8 bases line up with TRBD1. V gave up 5 bases and J gave up 10 bases; unmatched junction bases: 10. Looked up from germline, CDR1 is GTSNPN and CDR2 is SVGIG (reference sequence). This CDR3 has 14 residues. The CDR3 nucleotides are TGTGCCTGGGGTACCACAGGGGGTTGGTCACCCCTCCACTTT. This encodes CAWGTTGGWSPLHF.

The CDR3 protein is CAWTLQSRRSEQYF. The DNA of the CDR3 is TGTGCCTGGACCCTCCAGTCTCGTAGGAGCGAGCAGTACTTC. The chain has TRBV30 and TRBJ2-7; D call uncertain. Germline V gives CDR1 GTSNPN, CDR2 SVGIG (reference sequence). Trimming stripped 4 bases from V and 6 bases from J, with 19 bases between. The CDR3 spans 14 residues.

This clone was observed a single time. The chain is built from TRBV11-2 and TRBJ1-1; D might be TRBD1 (5 bases). The CDR3 loop spans 14 amino acids. V shed 5 bases and J shed 1 base, with 11 bases lying between them. In germline, CDR1 is SGHAT, CDR2 FQNNGV. CDR3 bases: TGTGCCAGCAGCGGGACTCGGAGGAACACTGAAGCTTTCTTT. It yields the protein CASSGTRRNTEAFF.

This rearrangement joins TRBV19 to TRBJ1-4; D not certain. The CDR3 length is 12 residues. Trimming shortened V by 3 bases and J by 7 bases, and 6 bases separated the two germline ends. Per germline, CDR1 LNHDA and CDR2 SQIVND (reference sequence). The CDR3 nucleotides are TGTGCCAGTAGTATCCTATCTGAAAAACTGTTTTTT. Encoded protein: CASSILSEKLFF.

The chain couples TRBV6-1 to TRBJ2-7, with 9 bases matching TRBD2. The germline V gene has CDR1 MNHNS and CDR2 SASEGT. V was clipped by 5 bases and J by 5 bases; unmatched bases: 7. The CDR3 contains 14 residues. The CDR3 here is CASSFSGRIHEQYF. As DNA, the CDR3 is TGTGCCAGCAGTTTTAGCGGGAGAATCCACGAGCAGTACTTC.

The chain uses TRBV30 and TRBJ2-2; perhaps TRBD2 as D (6 bases). Germline V gene lookup returns CDR1 GTSNPN and CDR2 SVGIG (reference sequence). The CDR3 covers 14 residues. Between the trimmed V and J ends, which lost 2 bases and 4 bases, there was a span of 11 bases. The chain's CDR3 is CAWSSIGGTGELFF. The CDR3 region has the DNA TGTGCCTGGAGTTCCATCGGGGGCACCGGGGAGCTGTTTTTT.

The CDR3 region has the DNA TGTGCCAGCACTCCCAGGGGGCAGGGTGAAAAACTGTTTTTT. Protein product: CASTPRGQGEKLFF. The V gene is TRBV6-4, the J gene TRBJ1-4, with TRBD1 matching over 8 bases. This CDR3 contains 14 residues. Germline CDR1 reads MRHNA; CDR2 reads SNTAGT. J lost 7 bases, V lost 7 bases, and 8 bases had no gene match.

CDR3 protein: CATRDGGADTGELFF. The CDR3 DNA reads as TGTGCCACCAGAGACGGGGGGGCCGACACCGGGGAGCTGTTTTTT. The genes are TRBV15 and TRBJ2-2, with 8 bases that match TRBD2. Germline trimming cut 6 bases from V and 3 bases from J; bases unmatched to any gene: 6. Germline CDR1 is LNHNV and CDR2 is YYDKDF (reference sequence). This CDR3 spans 15 amino acids.

J is TRBJ2-2 and V is TRBV5-5; D remains unclear. Germline V gene data show CDR1 as SGHKS and CDR2 as YYEKEE (reference sequence). The CDR3 spans 13 residues. The V and J ends lost 5 bases and 4 bases respectively, with 9 bases between them. In DNA, the CDR3 is TGTGCCAGCAGTTTAACGGGCACCGGGGAGCTGTTTTTT. Translation gives CASSLTGTGELFF.

V usage is TRBV4-1 and J usage is TRBJ2-5; 7 nucleotides line up with TRBD2. Trimming at V came to 1 base and at J to 2 bases, leaving 7 bases not matched to a gene. The CDR3 length is 16 residues. Germline V gene lookup returns CDR1 MGHRA and CDR2 YSYEKL. The chain's CDR3 is CASSQAALAVQETQYF. DNA of the CDR3: TGCGCCAGCAGCCAAGCGGCCCTAGCGGTTCAAGAGACCCAGTACTTC.

This clone was seen a few times. The gene calls are TRBV6-5 and TRBJ2-7, with D perhaps matching TRBD1 (6 bases). The CDR3 sequence is 15 residues long. Trimming removed 2 bases at V and 0 bases at J, with 11 bases between. Looked up from germline, CDR1 is MNHEY and CDR2 is SVGAGI. The CDR3 DNA follows: TGTGCCAGCAGTTACGGGCAGGGGCCCTCCTACGAGCAGTACTTC. It specifies CASSYGQGPSYEQYF.

V gene TRBV9 combines with J gene TRBJ1-4; the D gene is possibly TRBD1 (5 bases). The CDR3 sequence is 16 residues long. CDR1 is SGDLS, CDR2 YYNGEE, per germline. V was cut by 0 bases and J by 4 bases, with 13 bases left in between. The CDR3 nucleotides are TGTGCCAGCAGCGTAGCTGGGGGGGATTATAATGAAAAACTGTTTTTT. The encoded protein is CASSVAGGDYNEKLFF.

The genes are TRBV5-6 and TRBJ1-3, with D uncertain. Germline loops: CDR1 SGHDT, CDR2 YYEEEE. V shed 5 bases and J shed 0 bases, with 9 bases lying between them. This CDR3 spans 14 amino acids. The CDR3 DNA is TGTGCCAGCAGTCCAAGATTCTCTGGAAACACCATATATTTT. Amino acids: CASSPRFSGNTIYF.

This sequence joins TRBV9 and TRBJ2-7; 7 bases fit TRBD1. Looked up from germline, CDR1 is SGDLS and CDR2 is YYNGEE. The CDR3 loop spans 13 amino acids. V gave up 3 bases and J gave up 1 base; unmatched junction bases: 1. CDR3 DNA: TGTGCCAGCAGCGAGGGACAGTCCTACGAGCAGTACTTC. Translating it yields CASSEGQSYEQYF.

This rearrangement joins TRBV19 to TRBJ2-3; TRBD2 aligns across 12 bases. Germline values: CDR1 LNHDA, CDR2 SQIVND (reference sequence). V lost 2 bases and J lost 4; bases outside the gene matches: 4. This CDR3 comprises 16 residues. CDR3 sequence: CASSIKLAGGADTQYF. The CDR3 DNA reads TGTGCCAGTAGTATAAAACTAGCGGGGGGTGCAGATACGCAGTATTTT.

V and J are TRBV4-2 and TRBJ1-2, with D possibly being TRBD1 (5 bases). Germline CDR1 and CDR2: LGHNA and YNFKEQ. The germline V and J ends were trimmed by 0 bases and 2 bases, with 16 bases remaining between them. This CDR3 is 17 amino acids long. This CDR3 reads CASSQEGSGVRNYGYTF. As DNA, the CDR3 is TGTGCCAGCAGCCAAGAGGGTTCGGGGGTTAGGAACTATGGCTACACCTTC.

This chain links TRBV27 with TRBJ1-1; no clear D. There are 16 residues in the CDR3. The germline gives CDR1 MNHEY, CDR2 SMNVEV (reference sequence). Trimming took 2 bases from V and 1 from J, leaving 14 bases between them. The CDR3 loop reads CASSLGPSTSNTEAFF. The DNA for the CDR3 is TGTGCCAGCAGTTTAGGGCCATCTACATCGAACACTGAAGCTTTCTTT.

The rearrangement links TRBV6-6 to TRBJ1-5, with a weak D call TRBD1 (5 bases). The CDR3 length is 14 residues. The V gene lost 2 bases and the J gene lost 6 bases, with 11 bases spanning the gap. Germline V gives CDR1 MNHNY, CDR2 SVGAGI (reference sequence). The CDR3 protein is CASSYGAGIQPQHF. Written as DNA, the CDR3 is TGTGCCAGCAGTTACGGGGCAGGGATTCAGCCCCAGCATTTT.

V is TRBV11-3 and J is TRBJ1-1; D is unclear. The germline CDR1 and CDR2 sequences are SGHNT and YENEEA. The CDR3 is 13 amino acids. The germline V and J ends were trimmed by 1 base and 1 base, with 4 bases remaining between them. For the CDR3, the DNA is TGTGCCAGCAGCTTAGGAGAGAACACTGAAGCTTTCTTT. It yields the protein CASSLGENTEAFF. The whole variable domain, remainder taken from reference TRBV11-3 and TRBJ1-1, is EAGVVQSPRYKIIEKKQPVAFWCNPISGHNTLYWYLQNLGQGPELLIRYENEEAVDDSQLPKDRFSAERLKGVDSTLKIQPAELGDSAVYLCASSLGENTEAFFGQGTRLTVV.

V gene TRBV5-1 combines with J gene TRBJ2-3; 9 bases map to TRBD2. Germline assignment: CDR1 SGHRS and CDR2 YFSETQ. CDR3 length equals 15 residues. V lost 2 bases and J lost 6; bases outside the gene matches: 7. CDR3 loop: CASSLSREGSDTQYF. CDR3 bases: TGCGCCAGCAGCTTATCGCGGGAGGGCAGCGATACGCAGTATTTT.

This rearrangement joins TRBV6-4 to TRBJ1-5, with 7 bases matching TRBD1. Germline V CDR1 and CDR2: MRHNA, SNTAGT. The CDR3 is made up of 17 amino acids. V lost 2 bases, J lost 3 bases, and 10 bases stayed unmatched. CDR3 coding DNA: TGTGCCAGCAGTGACCCGACGACAGGGAGGGACAATCAGCCCCAGCATTTT. This codes for CASSDPTTGRDNQPQHF.

The chain recombines TRBV14 with TRBJ1-4; D is uncertain. The germline V gene encodes CDR1 SGHDN and CDR2 FVKESK. The CDR3 is 15 residues long. The V end was cut by 3 bases, the J end by 0 bases, with 8 bases between. CDR3 sequence (DNA): TGTGCCAGCAGCCACAAGTGGGCAACTAATGAAAAACTGTTTTTT. This translates into CASSHKWATNEKLFF. Combining the CDR3 with reference TRBV14 and TRBJ1-4 gives the whole variable domain EAGVTQFPSHSVIEKGQTVTLRCDPISGHDNLYWYRRVMGKEIKFLLHFVKESKQDESGMPNNRFLAERTGGTYSTLKVQPAELEDSGVYFCASSHKWATNEKLFFGSGTQLSVL.

In this sample, this clone turned up once. The chain employs TRBV27 and TRBJ2-7; 8 nucleotides align to TRBD1. V dropped 2 bases and J dropped 7; count of bases not matched to a gene: 10. The length of the CDR3 is 15 residues. Germline lookup yields CDR1 MNHEY and CDR2 SMNVEV (reference sequence). CDR3 in DNA: TGTGCCAGCAGTTTAAGGGTCAGGACAGGGCGTGAGCAGTACTTC. Protein: CASSLRVRTGREQYF.

The chain carries TRBV5-1 and TRBJ2-7; TRBD2 matches 7 bases. CDR1 and CDR2 from the germline V gene are SGHRS and YFSETQ. V shed 3 bases, J shed 3 bases, and the junction held 9 bases outside the gene matches. The CDR3 contains 15 residues. CDR3 DNA: TGCGCCAGCAGCTCCCCTAGCGGACTCCACTACGAGCAGTACTTC. It codes for CASSSPSGLHYEQYF.

The chain carries TRBV5-1 and TRBJ1-3; tentatively, D is TRBD1 (5 bases). From germline, CDR1 is SGHRS and CDR2 YFSETQ. The CDR3 has 16 amino acids. Trimming pared 0 bases from V and 1 base from J, leaving 11 bases between. CDR3 loop: CASSLAGQGSGNTIYF. The CDR3 DNA sequence: TGCGCCAGCAGCTTGGCGGGCCAGGGATCTGGAAACACCATATATTTT.